These 8 T cell receptor beta chains were all obtained from the same sample, sequenced in a study of blood T cells in healthy people across ages. Alongside a J-beta primer mix, a sample-barcoded 5' primer served in a second PCR lasting about 6 to 11 cycles. TCRdb re-called the 5' RACE reads through MiXCR, storing one row per CDR3 protein. In the table there are around 1,000,000 distinct CDR3 sequences, approximately 25% of which are singletons. These records were also assigned to another study, of T cells of mothers and their children.

Sequencing was performed on blood. These receptors were obtained from a girl aged 2 to 10 in good health.

This clonotype was seen a few times. The rearrangement links TRBV9 to TRBJ1-5; tentatively, D is TRBD1 (5 bases). Germline values: CDR1 SGDLS, CDR2 YYNGEE. The CDR3 is 15 residues long. V lost 0 bases and J lost 6, with 13 bases in between. The CDR3 bases are TGTGCCAGCAGCGTAGACGCAGGGATTTCTCAGCCCCAGCATTTT. Encoded protein: CASSVDAGISQPQHF.

Here the CDR3 DNA reads TGTGCCAGCAGCTCTTATTTGGACCAAGAGACCCAGTACTTC. As protein: CASSSYLDQETQYF. The rearrangement uses TRBV11-2 and TRBJ2-5, with D hard to call. The V gene's germline CDR1 is SGHAT and CDR2 FQNNGV. The V gene lost 4 bases and the J gene lost 0 bases, with 9 bases spanning the gap. The CDR3 sequence is 14 residues long.

V and J are TRBV6-1 and TRBJ2-1, with 11 bases aligning to TRBD2. J lost 8 bases, V lost 2 bases, and 11 bases had no gene match. CDR3 length equals 17 residues. CDR1 and CDR2 (germline): MNHNS, SASEGT. The chain's CDR3 is CASSEWGSLAGDHEQFF. For the CDR3, the DNA is TGTGCCAGCAGTGAATGGGGTTCACTAGCGGGAGACCATGAGCAGTTCTTC.

The rearrangement joins TRBV24-1 to TRBJ1-2; TRBD1 matches at 9 bases. V gave up 5 bases and J gave up 4 bases; unmatched junction bases: 13. CDR3 length: 17 amino acids. Germline V gene data show CDR1 as KGHDR and CDR2 as SFDVKD. The CDR3 region is CATSVYDRGYGSYGYTF. CDR3 sequence (DNA): TGTGCCACCAGTGTCTACGACAGGGGGTACGGAAGCTATGGCTACACCTTC.

This clonotype was detected only a few times. J is TRBJ2-5 and V is TRBV9; weak D call: TRBD2 (6 bases). Judging by the DNA end, TRBJ2-7 fits better; the J call may be wrong. Per germline, CDR1 SGDLS and CDR2 YYNGEE. The CDR3 sequence is 15 residues long. The CDR3 region has the DNA TGTGCCAGCAGCGTAGGGGGGAGGACCGGATACGAGCAGTACTTC. Its translation is CASSVGGRTGYEQYF.

This chain connects TRBV2 to TRBJ2-1, with D possibly being TRBD1 (5 bases). The CDR3 extends over 13 amino acids. Germline CDR1 is SNHLY and CDR2 is FYNNEI. Trimming left V 6 bases short and J 9 bases short, with 15 bases between. This CDR3 is CASSQDILGEQFF. The CDR3 region has the DNA TGTGCCAGCAGCCAGGACATTCTCGGTGAGCAGTTCTTC.

The chain links TRBV7-6 to TRBJ2-2; perhaps TRBD1 as D (6 bases). V was trimmed by 7 bases and J by 3 bases, leaving 15 bases between them. Germline CDR1 and CDR2: SGHVS and FNYEAQ. The CDR3 runs 15 residues. CDR3 nucleotides: TGTGCCAGCAACTCTCCAGGGGTTTACACCGGGGAGCTGTTTTTT. This sequence encodes CASNSPGVYTGELFF.

This clonotype showed up just a few times. The chain is built from TRBV6-5 and TRBJ2-1; TRBD2 matches 10 bases. Germline V gene lookup returns CDR1 MNHEY and CDR2 SVGAGI. This CDR3 comprises 16 residues. Trimming cost V 2 bases and J 2 bases; bases outside gene matches: 3. The CDR3 sequence: CASSYLSGGPYNEQFF. As DNA, the CDR3 is TGTGCCAGCAGTTACCTTAGCGGGGGGCCCTACAATGAGCAGTTCTTC.